The rows below give T cell receptor beta chains drawn from one sample of a study of blood T cell repertoires in COVID-19. The data were produced by immunoSEQ multiplex PCR, yet TCRdb's version contains in-frame clones alone and is incomplete. Among approximately 66,000 clones, about 82% were seen once, and the ten largest hold roughly 7%. Sequencing input: peripheral blood. The source is a man in his fifties with active COVID-19. The conserved cysteine and the conserved F or W are not part of the CDR3 here. Fields, in order: J gene, V gene, CDR3 protein.

TRBJ1-1 TRBV19 ASIRQGRKNTEAF
TRBJ1-5 TRBV10-3 AISGQGRNQPQH
TRBJ1-2 TRBV7-2 ASSFSRQGGYT
TRBJ2-1 TRBV5-6 ASSLGGLAVYNEQF
TRBJ1-5 TRBV9 ASSRGLDNQPQH
TRBJ2-5 TRBV11-2 ASRKREGRGETQY
TRBJ2-1 TRBV7-9 ASSRSGEYSEQF
TRBJ2-3 TRBV5-1 ASSLGRSTDTQY
TRBJ1-3 TRBV9 ASSVGGTGNTIY
TRBJ2-3 TRBV29-1 SVESRGRTQY
TRBJ1-5 TRBV21-1 ASRKGEDRGISNQPQH
TRBJ1-5 TRBV30 AWSGQGSQPQH
TRBJ2-2 TRBV5-6 ASGQDRPTGELF
TRBJ1-2 TRBV2 ASSGNRGDYGYT
TRBJ2-1 TRBV2 ASRETSGGYNEQF
TRBJ2-2 TRBV7-6 ASSDAGQATGELF
TRBJ1-1 TRBV11-2 ASSPWGTGIGEAF
TRBJ2-3 TRBV27 ASTPHGRGSTDTQY
TRBJ1-3 TRBV18 ASSPGLSNTIY
TRBJ1-1 TRBV7-9 ASSPGQVGTEAF
TRBJ2-7 TRBV10-3 AISESARFSEQY
TRBJ1-5 TRBV6-5 ASSHGQANQPQH
TRBJ1-2 TRBV11-2 ASSHWGGDEGYT
TRBJ2-5 TRBV6-2/TRBV6-3 ASSYSEREAGISQRTQY
TRBJ2-2 TRBV7-9 ASSLARGFNTGELF
TRBJ1-2 TRBV5-6 ASRRRQGATGYT